Listed below are T cell receptor beta chains from one sample, sequenced in a study of shared clonotypes between healthy human individuals. Clones were sequenced by immunoSEQ multiplex PCR, and TCRdb holds only the in-frame ones, with some missing. There are about 2 million clones in the sample; over 85% occur only once, and 0.85% to 1.3% lies in the top ten. Sequencing was carried out using naive CD8+ T cells sorted from blood. The receptors here all came from a man younger than 30 in good health. Both conserved end residues are part of each CDR3. Each record gives: clone size, D gene, CDR3 length, V gene, J gene, CDR3 DNA, CDR3 protein. A D gene is named only where the DNA matches it firmly. Not all rows give a size; the values are once, few, many and, for expanded clones, a class.

abundance: once
d_gene: TRBD1
len: 13
v_gene: TRBV6-1
j_gene: TRBJ1-1
CDR3nt: TGTGCCAGCAGTGTTTTACAGGGGCCTGAAGCTTTCTTT
CDR3aa: CASSVLQGPEAFF

abundance: -
d_gene: TRBD1
len: 15
v_gene: TRBV7-9
j_gene: TRBJ1-2
CDR3nt: TGTGCCAGCAGCTTGGGGACAGGTGATTCCTATGGCTACACCTTC
CDR3aa: CASSLGTGDSYGYTF

abundance: -
d_gene: TRBD1
len: 19
v_gene: TRBV7-9
j_gene: TRBJ1-2
CDR3nt: TGTGCCAGCACCCTAGCGGGGGTTGGGACAGGTGCGGGTCAGGATGGCTACACCTTC
CDR3aa: CASTLAGVGTGAGQDGYTF

abundance: -
d_gene: -
len: 11
v_gene: TRBV27
j_gene: TRBJ2-5
CDR3nt: TGTGCCAGCAGTAGGGGAGAGACCCAGTACTTC
CDR3aa: CASSRGETQYF

abundance: -
d_gene: -
len: 13
v_gene: TRBV27
j_gene: TRBJ2-7
CDR3nt: TGTGCCAGCAGCTTCGGGCCCGACTACGAGCAGTACTTC
CDR3aa: CASSFGPDYEQYF

abundance: -
d_gene: -
len: 18
v_gene: TRBV27
j_gene: TRBJ2-1
CDR3nt: TGTGCCAGCAGTCATACCTTGGGTGCTAGCGAGATAATCAATGAGCAGTTCTTC
CDR3aa: CASSHTLGASEIINEQFF

abundance: -
d_gene: TRBD1
len: 16
v_gene: TRBV5-4
j_gene: TRBJ2-7
CDR3nt: TGTGCCAGCAGCTTGGCTGGGGCAGGGGGTTCTTACGAGCAGTACTTC
CDR3aa: CASSLAGAGGSYEQYF

abundance: -
d_gene: -
len: 14
v_gene: TRBV30
j_gene: TRBJ2-7
CDR3nt: TGTGCCTGGGGAAGGACTTCTCTCACCTACGAGCAGTACTTC
CDR3aa: CAWGRTSLTYEQYF

abundance: -
d_gene: -
len: 14
v_gene: TRBV11-2
j_gene: TRBJ2-7
CDR3nt: TGTGCCAGCAGCTCCTCGGTCCGGACGAACGAGCAGTACTTC
CDR3aa: CASSSSVRTNEQYF

abundance: -
d_gene: -
len: 16
v_gene: TRBV5-4
j_gene: TRBJ2-7
CDR3nt: TGTGCCAGCAGCTTGGGGCACACGGGGCGGGAATACGAGCAGTACTTC
CDR3aa: CASSLGHTGREYEQYF

abundance: -
d_gene: TRBD1
len: 16
v_gene: TRBV4-1
j_gene: TRBJ1-2
CDR3nt: TGCGCCAGCAGCCCCGGGACAGGGTTTTGGGCCTATGGCTACACCTTC
CDR3aa: CASSPGTGFWAYGYTF

abundance: -
d_gene: TRBD2
len: 14
v_gene: TRBV27
j_gene: TRBJ2-1
CDR3nt: TGTGCCAGCACGTCTAGCGGCCTTTTCAATGAGCAGTTCTTC
CDR3aa: CASTSSGLFNEQFF

abundance: -
d_gene: -
len: 13
v_gene: TRBV7-9
j_gene: TRBJ2-5
CDR3nt: TGTGCCAGCAGCTTAGCACTGGAAGAGACCCAGTACTTC
CDR3aa: CASSLALEETQYF

abundance: -
d_gene: -
len: 14
v_gene: TRBV28
j_gene: TRBJ1-5
CDR3nt: TGTGCCAGCAGTCCTGGGGGTAGCAATCAGCCCCAGCATTTT
CDR3aa: CASSPGGSNQPQHF

abundance: -
d_gene: TRBD2
len: 15
v_gene: TRBV9
j_gene: TRBJ2-3
CDR3nt: TGTGCCAGCAGCGTAGCTGGGGGGGGCACAGATACGCAGTATTTT
CDR3aa: CASSVAGGGTDTQYF

abundance: -
d_gene: TRBD1
len: 16
v_gene: TRBV9
j_gene: TRBJ1-1
CDR3nt: TGTGCCAGCAGCGTAGCTCCCGGGACAGCTAATTTTGAAGCTTTCTTT
CDR3aa: CASSVAPGTANFEAFF

abundance: -
d_gene: -
len: 15
v_gene: TRBV18
j_gene: TRBJ1-5
CDR3nt: TGTGCCAGCTCACCATCTTGGGGGGCGAATCAGCCCCAGCATTTT
CDR3aa: CASSPSWGANQPQHF

abundance: -
d_gene: -
len: 13
v_gene: TRBV6-4
j_gene: TRBJ2-2
CDR3nt: TGTGCCAGCAGTGACGACTACACCGGGGAGCTGTTTTTT
CDR3aa: CASSDDYTGELFF

abundance: -
d_gene: TRBD1
len: 13
v_gene: TRBV27
j_gene: TRBJ2-7
CDR3nt: TGTGCCAGCAGTTTGGGACAGGGGGCCGAGCAGTACTTC
CDR3aa: CASSLGQGAEQYF

abundance: -
d_gene: -
len: 14
v_gene: TRBV7-9
j_gene: TRBJ2-7
CDR3nt: TGTGCCAGCAGCTCCTCCCTGGACGGTTACGAGCAGTACTTC
CDR3aa: CASSSSLDGYEQYF

abundance: -
d_gene: -
len: 15
v_gene: TRBV9
j_gene: TRBJ2-2
CDR3nt: TGTGCCAGCAGCGTTCTAAACATGAACACCGGGGAGCTGTTTTTT
CDR3aa: CASSVLNMNTGELFF

abundance: -
d_gene: TRBD2
len: 16
v_gene: TRBV11-2
j_gene: TRBJ2-2
CDR3nt: TGTGCCAGCAGCTTAGAGGTAGCGGGGTACACCGGGGAGCTGTTTTTT
CDR3aa: CASSLEVAGYTGELFF

abundance: -
d_gene: -
len: 16
v_gene: TRBV27
j_gene: TRBJ1-5
CDR3nt: TGTGCCAGCAGTTTATCGGCAGGAGGGGACAATCAGCCCCAGCATTTT
CDR3aa: CASSLSAGGDNQPQHF

abundance: -
d_gene: -
len: 14
v_gene: TRBV2
j_gene: TRBJ2-7
CDR3nt: TGTGCCAGAAGTTTGACCGACAGCTCCTACGAGCAGTACTTC
CDR3aa: CARSLTDSSYEQYF

abundance: -
d_gene: TRBD1
len: 18
v_gene: TRBV4-3
j_gene: TRBJ2-7
CDR3nt: TGCGCCAGCAGCCAATTCCTGACGACGGGACAGGGGCACTACGAGCAGTACTTC
CDR3aa: CASSQFLTTGQGHYEQYF

abundance: -
d_gene: TRBD2
len: 17
v_gene: TRBV28
j_gene: TRBJ2-3
CDR3nt: TGTGCCAGCAGTTTTTGGATCGGTACTAGCGTACAAGATACGCAGTATTTT
CDR3aa: CASSFWIGTSVQDTQYF

abundance: -
d_gene: TRBD1
len: 17
v_gene: TRBV27
j_gene: TRBJ1-5
CDR3nt: TGTGCCAGCAGATATGGGACAGGGGTTCATAGCAATCAGCCCCAGCATTTT
CDR3aa: CASRYGTGVHSNQPQHF

abundance: -
d_gene: TRBD2
len: 16
v_gene: TRBV27
j_gene: TRBJ2-5
CDR3nt: TGTGCCAGCAGTGGACTAGCGGGAGGGACAAAAGAGACCCAGTACTTC
CDR3aa: CASSGLAGGTKETQYF

abundance: -
d_gene: TRBD1
len: 18
v_gene: TRBV4-3
j_gene: TRBJ2-1
CDR3nt: TGCGCCAGCAGCCAAGATCGACAGGGCGAGGGAGAGGACAATGAGCAGTTCTTC
CDR3aa: CASSQDRQGEGEDNEQFF

abundance: -
d_gene: TRBD1
len: 16
v_gene: TRBV13
j_gene: TRBJ2-7
CDR3nt: TGTGCCAGCAGCTTTACGCTGGCGGACAGGGGCTACGAGCAGTACTTC
CDR3aa: CASSFTLADRGYEQYF

abundance: once
d_gene: -
len: 15
v_gene: TRBV7-9
j_gene: TRBJ1-6
CDR3nt: TGTGCCAGCAGCCCAGCCGGTTCGGGCTTTTCACCCCTCCACTTT
CDR3aa: CASSPAGSGFSPLHF

abundance: -
d_gene: TRBD2
len: 17
v_gene: TRBV7-6
j_gene: TRBJ2-1
CDR3nt: TGTGCCAGCAGCTTAGGGGTTAGCGGGAGCTCGGGGGATGAGCAGTTCTTC
CDR3aa: CASSLGVSGSSGDEQFF

abundance: -
d_gene: -
len: 13
v_gene: TRBV6-1
j_gene: TRBJ2-7
CDR3nt: TGTGCCAGCAGTGAGGGGCGGCTCTACGAGCAGTACTTC
CDR3aa: CASSEGRLYEQYF

abundance: -
d_gene: -
len: 14
v_gene: TRBV27
j_gene: TRBJ2-2
CDR3nt: TGTGCCAGCAGCCAGGGGGGAGGCACCGGGGAGCTGTTTTTT
CDR3aa: CASSQGGGTGELFF

abundance: -
d_gene: TRBD1
len: 17
v_gene: TRBV29-1
j_gene: TRBJ1-1
CDR3nt: TGCAGCGTTGGGGGGCTGGACAGGAGGGTTGTATACACTGAAGCTTTCTTT
CDR3aa: CSVGGLDRRVVYTEAFF

abundance: -
d_gene: TRBD2
len: 17
v_gene: TRBV9
j_gene: TRBJ2-5
CDR3nt: TGTGCCAGCAGCGTAGGTGCCCTAGCGGGAGAAGTGGAGACCCAGTACTTC
CDR3aa: CASSVGALAGEVETQYF

abundance: -
d_gene: -
len: 13
v_gene: TRBV6-5
j_gene: TRBJ2-7
CDR3nt: TGTGCCAGCAGCTTCGGAGCCTCGGACGAGCAGTACTTC
CDR3aa: CASSFGASDEQYF

abundance: -
d_gene: -
len: 15
v_gene: TRBV28
j_gene: TRBJ1-1
CDR3nt: TGTGCCAGCAGCCCACGTTGGCAGGACCCTTATGAAGCTTTCTTT
CDR3aa: CASSPRWQDPYEAFF

abundance: once
d_gene: -
len: 14
v_gene: TRBV27
j_gene: TRBJ1-5
CDR3nt: TGTGCCAGCAGTACTCAATATAGCAATCAGCCCCAGCATTTT
CDR3aa: CASSTQYSNQPQHF

abundance: -
d_gene: TRBD1
len: 14
v_gene: TRBV5-1
j_gene: TRBJ2-3
CDR3nt: TGCGCCAGCAGCCCGTCTGACAGGGGTGATACGCAGTATTTT
CDR3aa: CASSPSDRGDTQYF

abundance: -
d_gene: TRBD1
len: 15
v_gene: TRBV5-5
j_gene: TRBJ2-1
CDR3nt: TGTGCCAGCAGCAGGGGGCTAGGCTCCTACAATGAGCAGTTCTTC
CDR3aa: CASSRGLGSYNEQFF

abundance: -
d_gene: TRBD1
len: 14
v_gene: TRBV7-6
j_gene: TRBJ1-1
CDR3nt: TGTGCCAGCAGCTTAGAAACAGGGGTGACTGAAGCTTTCTTT
CDR3aa: CASSLETGVTEAFF

abundance: -
d_gene: -
len: 15
v_gene: TRBV10-3
j_gene: TRBJ1-2
CDR3nt: TGTGCCATCAGTGACCCAGGGGAGGCCTCCTATGGCTACACCTTC
CDR3aa: CAISDPGEASYGYTF

abundance: -
d_gene: -
len: 16
v_gene: TRBV27
j_gene: TRBJ2-4
CDR3nt: TGTGCCAGCAGTTTATCGGCGGGGGCGGCCAAAAACATTCAGTACTTC
CDR3aa: CASSLSAGAAKNIQYF

abundance: -
d_gene: TRBD1
len: 16
v_gene: TRBV27
j_gene: TRBJ1-1
CDR3nt: TGTGCCAGCAGTTTGACAGGGGGCTCTGGTAGCACTGAAGCTTTCTTT
CDR3aa: CASSLTGGSGSTEAFF

abundance: -
d_gene: -
len: 15
v_gene: TRBV11-2
j_gene: TRBJ2-3
CDR3nt: TGTGCCAGCAGTCTGGTCGGGACCGCCACAGATACGCAGTATTTT
CDR3aa: CASSLVGTATDTQYF

abundance: -
d_gene: TRBD2
len: 16
v_gene: TRBV27
j_gene: TRBJ2-3
CDR3nt: TGTGCCAGCAGCCCCAGCGGGGGGGCTAGCACAGATACGCAGTATTTT
CDR3aa: CASSPSGGASTDTQYF

abundance: -
d_gene: -
len: 13
v_gene: TRBV7-9
j_gene: TRBJ2-7
CDR3nt: TGTGCCAGCAGCCCGGGACTCCAGTACGAGCAGTACTTC
CDR3aa: CASSPGLQYEQYF

abundance: -
d_gene: TRBD2
len: 14
v_gene: TRBV7-6
j_gene: TRBJ2-7
CDR3nt: TGTGCCAGCAGCTCACAGCTAGCGGGCTACGAGCAGTACTTC
CDR3aa: CASSSQLAGYEQYF

abundance: -
d_gene: TRBD1
len: 13
v_gene: TRBV5-1
j_gene: TRBJ2-7
CDR3nt: TGCGCCAGCAGCGAGGGACAGGGGAGGGAGCAGTACTTC
CDR3aa: CASSEGQGREQYF

abundance: -
d_gene: TRBD1
len: 16
v_gene: TRBV6-1
j_gene: TRBJ1-2
CDR3nt: TGTGCCAGCAGTGAGTGGGACAGGGGTGATAACTATGGCTACACCTTC
CDR3aa: CASSEWDRGDNYGYTF

abundance: -
d_gene: -
len: 14
v_gene: TRBV5-4
j_gene: TRBJ2-2
CDR3nt: TGTGCCAGCACCTGGGACCCGTATAGCGGGGAGCTGTTTTTT
CDR3aa: CASTWDPYSGELFF

abundance: -
d_gene: -
len: 13
v_gene: TRBV9
j_gene: TRBJ2-7
CDR3nt: TGTGCCAGCAGCGCGGACGGACCCTACGAGCAGTACTTC
CDR3aa: CASSADGPYEQYF

abundance: -
d_gene: TRBD2
len: 15
v_gene: TRBV4-1
j_gene: TRBJ2-7
CDR3nt: TGCGCCAGCAGGGATATAGCGGGGGCCTACTACGAGCAGTACTTC
CDR3aa: CASRDIAGAYYEQYF

abundance: -
d_gene: -
len: 14
v_gene: TRBV19
j_gene: TRBJ1-5
CDR3nt: TGTGCCAGTAGTCCTCGGACAGGCAATCAGCCCCAGCATTTT
CDR3aa: CASSPRTGNQPQHF